Following are 17 T cell receptor beta chains from one sample sequenced in a study of blood T cell repertoires in COVID-19. TCRdb's table, derived via immunoSEQ multiplex PCR, lists solely in-frame clones and lacks some. This sample yields a few hundred thousand clones, of which roughly 90% are seen a single time; around 0.8% belongs to the top ten. Sequencing was performed on peripheral blood. These receptors all stem from a woman in her thirties with acute or convalescent COVID-19.

The V gene is TRBV2, the J gene TRBJ2-2, with TRBD2 matching over 7 bases. Germline V gene sequence: CDR1 SNHLY, CDR2 FYNNEI. The CDR3 has 16 residues. The ends lost 3 bases at V and 2 bases at J; junction bases unmatched: 6. Written as DNA, the CDR3 is TGTGCCAGCAGTGATTACCGGGACTACAACACCGGGGAGCTGTTTTTT. The encoded protein is CASSDYRDYNTGELFF.

The rearrangement joins TRBV6-1 to TRBJ2-5, with D perhaps TRBD1 (5 bases). CDR1 MNHNS and CDR2 SASEGT come from the germline V gene. Trimming took 2 bases from V and 4 from J, leaving 14 bases between them. The CDR3 sequence is 15 residues long. This chain's CDR3 is CASSEYARVGETQYF. CDR3 in DNA: TGTGCCAGCAGTGAATACGCCAGGGTGGGAGAGACCCAGTACTTC.

The sample holds a few counts of this clone. The chain joins TRBV19 to TRBJ1-1; 7 bases are shared with TRBD1. J lost 5 bases, V lost 4 bases, and 10 bases had no gene match. The CDR3 runs to 15 residues. Germline values: CDR1 LNHDA, CDR2 SQIVND (reference sequence). The CDR3, as DNA: TGTGCCAGTAGTAAGGGGGCAGGGGTTTGGACTGAAGCTTTCTTT. It codes for CASSKGAGVWTEAFF.

The J gene is TRBJ2-7, the V gene TRBV5-6; D might be TRBD2 (7 bases). The V end lost 0 bases, the J end lost 6 bases, and 13 bases lay between the germline ends. Per germline, CDR1 SGHDT and CDR2 YYEEEE. The CDR3 sequence is 14 residues long. In nucleotides, the CDR3 is TGTGCCAGCAGCTTGGCCTGGGGGGGGCGCGAGCAGTACTTC. Translating gives CASSLAWGGREQYF.

The chain uses TRBV9 and TRBJ2-7; D is perhaps TRBD1 (6 bases). Trimming pared 0 bases from V and 6 bases from J, leaving 16 bases between. CDR1 SGDLS and CDR2 YYNGEE come from the germline V gene. The CDR3 is 15 amino acids. For the CDR3, the DNA is TGTGCCAGCAGCGTAGCGGGGAGCAGGGGAAGCGAGCAGTACTTC. Translated, it gives CASSVAGSRGSEQYF.

V gene TRBV2 combines with J gene TRBJ2-7; D may be TRBD2 (6 bases). The CDR3 is 14 amino acids. Per germline, CDR1 SNHLY and CDR2 FYNNEI. With 9 bases removed from V and 4 bases from J, the gap between germline ends came to 19 bases. CDR3 DNA sequence: TGTGCCAGAAAGGGAGAAGCGGGCAAGTACGAGCAGTACTTC. It specifies CARKGEAGKYEQYF. The variable domain in full, with the rest retrieved from reference TRBV2 and TRBJ2-7, is EPEVTQTPSHQVTQMGQEVILRCVPISNHLYFYWYRQILGQKVEFLVSFYNNEISEKSEIFDDQFSVERPDGSNFTLKIRSTKLEDSAMYFCARKGEAGKYEQYFGPGTRLTVT.

This clone was recorded once. The chain carries TRBV21-1 and TRBJ1-2. TRBV21-1 is a documented pseudogene. This CDR3 contains 15 residues. CDR3 sequence reads: CASSNWVGANYGYTF. DNA of the CDR3: TGTGCCAGCAGCAATTGGGTCGGGGCTAACTATGGCTACACCTTC.

This clone is a singleton in its sample. J is TRBJ2-7 and V is TRBV6-2 or TRBV6-3, with a possible D match to TRBD1 (6 bases). The CDR3 runs 15 residues. Deletions cut 4 bases from V and 2 bases from J, with 15 bases between. From germline, CDR1 is MNHEY and CDR2 SVGEGT. The CDR3 sequence is CASSSIRDTTYEQYF. CDR3 in DNA: TGTGCCAGCAGTTCGATCCGGGACACCACCTACGAGCAGTACTTC.

The chain has TRBV3-1 (or the pseudogene TRBV3-2) and TRBJ2-7; D is ambiguous. CDR3 length equals 17 residues. V lost 0 bases and J 1 base, leaving 16 bases between the germline ends. Looked up from germline, CDR1 is LGHDT and CDR2 is YNNKEL (reference sequence). CDR3 nucleotides: TGTGCCAGCAGCCAAGATATTGTCCTAGACGGGTCCTACGAGCAGTACTTC. As protein: CASSQDIVLDGSYEQYF.

This chain joins TRBV30 and TRBJ2-3; 9 bases agree with TRBD2. Trimming at V came to 1 base and at J to 7 bases, leaving 15 bases not matched to a gene. CDR3 length: 17 amino acids. Looked up from germline, CDR1 is GTSNPN and CDR2 is SVGIG (reference sequence). CDR3 loop: CAWSARLAGGGLNTQYF. As DNA, the CDR3 is TGTGCCTGGAGTGCAAGACTCGCGGGGGGGGGTTTGAATACGCAGTATTTT.

The table lists this clone with many counts. The chain links TRBV5-1 to TRBJ2-1; TRBD2 agrees at 10 bases. Germline values: CDR1 SGHRS, CDR2 YFSETQ. The CDR3 loop spans 15 amino acids. Losses at the gene ends were 4 bases for V and 4 bases for J; bases not matched to a gene: 5. CDR3 in DNA: TGCGCCAGCAGCCCCTGGACTAGCGGATACAATGAGCAGTTCTTC. It yields the protein CASSPWTSGYNEQFF.

This clone was observed many times. The chain carries TRBV7-9 and TRBJ2-5, with 9 positions matching TRBD1. The CDR3 length is 14 residues. V lost 6 bases to trimming and J lost 2 bases; unmatched junction nucleotides: 4. Germline V gene data show CDR1 as SEHNR and CDR2 as FQNEAQ (reference sequence). The CDR3 protein is CASRTGQGQETQYF. The CDR3 nucleotides are TGTGCCAGCAGGACTGGACAGGGGCAAGAGACCCAGTACTTC.

The chain couples TRBV2 to TRBJ1-3; D might be TRBD1 (5 bases). This CDR3 has 14 residues. Germline lookup yields CDR1 SNHLY and CDR2 FYNNEI. The ends were cut back, 11 bases at V and 0 bases at J, with 14 bases in the middle. The CDR3 bases are TGTGCCGGTTCGACAGTGCGCTCTGGAAACACCATATATTTT. Its translation is CAGSTVRSGNTIYF.

This sequence joins TRBV29-1 and TRBJ2-1; the match to TRBD1 covers 8 bases. Trimming at V came to 7 bases and at J to 9 bases, leaving 8 bases not matched to a gene. Per the germline V gene, CDR1 is SQVTM and CDR2 is ANQGSEA. This CDR3 region has 12 residues. The CDR3 nucleotides read TGCAGCGCGGACCAGGGGGCCGGTGAGCAGTTCTTC. Amino acid sequence: CSADQGAGEQFF.

The chain couples TRBV6-2 or TRBV6-3 to TRBJ1-1; TRBD1 matches at 7 bases. Germline V gene sequence: CDR1 MNHEY, CDR2 SVGEGT. V gave up 5 bases and J gave up 3 bases; unmatched junction bases: 6. This CDR3 is built from 14 residues. CDR3: CASSRQGWDTEAFF. Here the CDR3 DNA reads TGTGCCAGCAGTCGACAGGGATGGGACACTGAAGCTTTCTTT.

As concerns this clone: At one end the junction does not follow the germline gene, possibly because of a read error. J is TRBJ2-7 and V is TRBV5-1; 9 bases agree with TRBD2. CDR1 is SGHRS, CDR2 YFSETQ, per germline. This CDR3 has 12 amino acids. CDR3 in amino acids: CASSSGGRAEDF. The CDR3 nucleotides read TGCGCCAGCAGCTCGGGCGGGAGGGCCGAAGACTTC.

The chain recombines TRBV13 with TRBJ2-2, with TRBD1 as a possible D gene (6 bases). Trimming took off 5 bases at V and 4 bases at J, with 23 bases between the two ends. The CDR3 spans 18 residues. In germline, CDR1 is PRHDT, CDR2 FYEKMQ (reference sequence). CDR3 sequence: CASSPRPETVGGTGELFF. The CDR3 nucleotides read TGTGCCAGCAGCCCTAGGCCAGAGACCGTAGGGGGCACCGGGGAGCTGTTTTTT.